This T cell receptor (beta chain) was identified during a study of OX40 agonist ivuxolimab in advanced cancers. Across the whole study: The group had a mean age of around 60 years, ranged from roughly 23 to 90, and was 80% to 85% male. General observations from the study: Both CD4+ and CD8+ T cell populations in blood had undergone clonal expansion by week 6 at 0.1 to 3.0 mg/kg. Near-lowest levels of clonal expansion characterized partial responders at 0.1-3.0 mg/kg.

Per germline, CDR1 SGDLS and CDR2 YYNGEE. This CDR3 has 14 amino acids. With 1 base removed from V and 2 bases from J, the gap between germline ends came to 9 bases. As to this clone: Its specificity is unknown.

Clones were read by immunoSEQ multiplex PCR, and TCRdb kept only the in-frame ones, dropping some. The table records about 110,000 clones, over 75% of them present only once. The investigators sampled blood at baseline, at cycle 4 day 1, and at cycle 7 day 1. This TCR derives from an adult with an advanced solid tumor such as melanoma, head and neck, liver or kidney cancer. V usage is TRBV9 and J usage is TRBJ1-2; a possible D gene is TRBD1 (5 bases). Sequencing was performed on CD4+ or CD8+ T cells sorted from blood, taken in a trial of the OX40 agonist ivuxolimab. CDR3 nucleotide sequence: TGTGCCAGCAGCGTATGTCCAGGGAACTATGGCTACACCTTC. Its translation: CASSVCPGNYGYTF.